The next 17 T cell receptor beta chains were all read from a single sample in a study of regulatory T cells in long-lasting Graves disease. iRepertoire HTBI primers and Arm-PCR of CDR3 regions built TCR beta libraries. TCRdb fed the multiplex PCR reads into MiXCR, producing one record per CDR3 protein. Among about 500,000 distinct CDR3 sequences listed, 15% to 20% were seen once. Time point described: newly diagnosed GD, antithyroid drugs for less than 3 months. RNA extracted from PBMCs served as the sequencing template. The sample also formed part of further work on T cells in Graves' hyperthyroidism and ophthalmopathy.

Specimen: peripheral blood mononuclear cells (PBMCs), collected at new diagnosis, from a patient treated with antithyroid drugs. The receptors originated from a man in his forties with Graves disease.

The gene calls are TRBV12-5 and TRBJ2-7, with 9 bases that match TRBD1. This CDR3 spans 14 amino acids. The junction had 4 bases not matched to a gene; V was cut back by 2 bases and J by 5 bases. Germline CDR1 LGHNT, CDR2 FRNRAP. The CDR3 DNA is TGTGCTAGTGGTTTGACCGGGACAGGGCACGAGCAGTACTTC. As protein: CASGLTGTGHEQYF.

This clonotype was counted between two and nine times. The V and J genes are TRBV12-5 and TRBJ2-6; possible D gene TRBD1, 5 bases. V was pared by 0 bases and J by 0 bases, with 12 bases between. CDR1 is LGHNT, CDR2 FRNRAP, per germline. The CDR3 totals 18 residues. DNA of the CDR3: TGTGCTAGTGGTTTGGTAGGATCAGGGCCCTCTGGGGCCAACGTCCTGACTTTC. Amino acid sequence: CASGLVGSGPSGANVLTF.

This clonotype was detected many times. This rearrangement joins TRBV12-3 or TRBV12-4 to TRBJ2-5; TRBD1 matches at 7 bases. There are 14 residues in the CDR3. J was trimmed by 3 bases and V by 5 bases; bases with no gene match: 6. The CDR3 DNA follows: TGTGCCAGCAGTCAAGACCAGGGGGAAGAGACCCAGTACTTC. This gives the protein CASSQDQGEETQYF.

This clonotype has only a few counts. This sequence joins TRBV19 and TRBJ2-5, with D perhaps matching TRBD2 (5 bases). The CDR3 is made up of 13 amino acids. Between the trimmed V and J ends, which lost 7 bases and 5 bases, there was a span of 14 bases. Looked up from germline, CDR1 is LNHDA and CDR2 is SQIVND (reference sequence). The CDR3 DNA is TGTGCCAGTAAAAGGAGGAATCGGGAGACCCAGTACTTC. Amino acids: CASKRRNRETQYF.

V is TRBV27 and J is TRBJ1-5; weak D call: TRBD1 (5 bases). The CDR3 consists of 14 residues. The germline V and J ends were trimmed by 4 bases and 5 bases, with 12 bases remaining between them. Germline CDR1 reads MNHEY; CDR2 reads SMNVEV (reference sequence). For the CDR3, the DNA is TGTGCCAGCAGTTATCAGGGAACCGATCAGCCCCAGCATTTT. Its protein product is CASSYQGTDQPQHF.

This clonotype came up many times. The chain is built from TRBV11-3 and TRBJ2-7; TRBD2 might be the D (5 bases). Trimming pared 1 base from V and 0 bases from J, leaving 16 bases between. The CDR3 has 17 amino acids. CDR1 is SGHNT, CDR2 YENEEA, per germline. CDR3 nucleotide sequence: TGTGCCAGCAGCTTAGGGGGAGCCGGGTCCCTCTCCTACGAGCAGTACTTC. The encoded protein is CASSLGGAGSLSYEQYF.

This clonotype was detected ten times or more. The CDR3 region has the DNA TGTGCCAGCAGCTTTCTTAGAGCGGGAGTATACAATGAGCAGTTCTTC. Its protein is CASSFLRAGVYNEQFF. The chain uses TRBV7-8 and TRBJ2-1; 8 bases align to TRBD2. CDR1 and CDR2 from the germline V gene are SGHVS and FQNEAQ. CDR3 length: 16 amino acids. V shed 3 bases, J shed 4 bases, and the junction held 8 bases outside the gene matches.

This clonotype turned up a few times. V is TRBV20-1 and J is TRBJ2-3; 11 bases match TRBD2. Germline-derived CDR1 and CDR2 are DFQATT and SNEGSKA (reference sequence). V trimming: 5 bases; J trimming: 2 bases; junction bases outside the gene matches: 6. The CDR3 contains 15 residues. CDR3 sequence (DNA): TGCAGTGCTCTCAAGACTAGCGGGGTCACAGATACGCAGTATTTT. It specifies CSALKTSGVTDTQYF.

This clonotype was found many times. V is TRBV6-5 and J is TRBJ2-5; 7 bases fit TRBD1. V was pared by 2 bases and J by 6 bases, with 6 bases of the junction left unmatched. The CDR3 runs 14 residues. Germline CDR1 is MNHEY and CDR2 is SVGAGI. CDR3: CASSYEQGLKTQYF. In DNA, the CDR3 is TGTGCCAGCAGTTACGAACAGGGGTTGAAGACCCAGTACTTC.

A few counts support this clonotype. The chain combines TRBV19 with TRBJ2-2; 11 nucleotides agree with TRBD2. The germline gives CDR1 LNHDA, CDR2 SQIVND (reference sequence). V was clipped by 5 bases and J by 4 bases; unmatched bases: 9. This CDR3 region has 17 residues. DNA of the CDR3: TGTGCCAGTAGTGACCCCACACTAGCGGGAGCCACCGGGGAGCTGTTTTTT. This encodes CASSDPTLAGATGELFF.

The chain recombines TRBV3-1 with TRBJ2-7; 7 nucleotides match TRBD2. The V gene end was trimmed by 5 bases and the J gene end by 2 bases; junction bases not matched to a gene: 3. CDR3 length: 13 residues. The germline V gene encodes CDR1 LGHDT and CDR2 YNNKEL (reference sequence). In DNA, the CDR3 is TGTGCCAGCAGCAGACTAGCCCCCTACGAGCAGTACTTC. This codes for CASSRLAPYEQYF.

This clonotype was counted between two and nine times. The chain couples TRBV27 to TRBJ2-2; D is unclear. Germline-derived CDR1 and CDR2 are MNHEY and SMNVEV (reference sequence). The CDR3 loop spans 16 amino acids. With 7 bases removed from V and 6 bases from J, the gap between germline ends came to 21 bases. The CDR3 sequence is CASTSAWHLVPGELFF. DNA for the CDR3: TGTGCCAGCACCTCGGCGTGGCACCTCGTCCCCGGGGAGCTGTTTTTT.

At least ten counts were recorded for this clonotype. V usage is TRBV20-1 and J usage is TRBJ2-5; TRBD2 matches 8 bases. The CDR3 runs 12 residues. CDR1 DFQATT and CDR2 SNEGSKA come from the germline V gene (reference sequence). V trimming: 2 bases; J trimming: 4 bases; junction bases outside the gene matches: 0. DNA for the CDR3: TGCAGTGCTAGACTAGCGGGAGAGACCCAGTACTTC. This sequence encodes CSARLAGETQYF.

In this sample, this clonotype turned up many times. The rearrangement uses TRBV2 and TRBJ1-1; no reliable D call. The germline CDR1 and CDR2 sequences are SNHLY and FYNNEI. V lost 2 bases, J lost 7 bases, and 20 bases lay in between. The CDR3 is made up of 16 amino acids. The DNA of the CDR3 is TGTGCCAGCAGTGAACCGCCGGCACTCCCGATGGGTGAAGCTTTCTTT. It encodes CASSEPPALPMGEAFF.

The chain recombines TRBV25-1 with TRBJ2-7; D may correspond to TRBD1 or TRBD2 (5 bases each). Germline lookup yields CDR1 MGHDK and CDR2 SYGVNS. V was clipped by 2 bases and J by 4 bases, with 12 bases between them. CDR3 length: 14 amino acids. The DNA of the CDR3 is TGTGCCAGCAGTGAAACCCGGGACGGGTACGAGCAGTACTTC. Translation: CASSETRDGYEQYF.

The sample holds many counts of this clonotype. V and J are TRBV7-3 and TRBJ2-1; 10 bases are shared with TRBD2. Germline CDR1 is SGHTA and CDR2 is FQGTGA. V lost 4 bases to trimming and J lost 7 bases; unmatched junction nucleotides: 7. The CDR3 is made up of 15 amino acids. The CDR3 here is CASSSSGRAGNEQFF. The CDR3 DNA reads as TGTGCCAGCAGCTCCAGCGGGAGGGCCGGGAATGAGCAGTTCTTC.

This clonotype was recorded many times. V is TRBV6-9 and J is TRBJ2-1, with TRBD2 matching 9 bases. This CDR3 region has 16 residues. V lost 3 bases and J lost 8; bases outside the gene matches: 11. Germline loops: CDR1 MNHGY, CDR2 SVAAGI. The CDR3 region has the DNA TGTGCCAGCAGTTACAGGGCGGGAGGGCCCCTAGATGAGCAGTTCTTC. Amino acid sequence: CASSYRAGGPLDEQFF.